The 25 T cell receptor beta chains below come from one sample, sequenced in a study of vaccination effects on CD4 cells after COVID-19. Clones were sequenced by immunoSEQ multiplex PCR, and TCRdb holds only the in-frame ones, with some missing. Here the sample spans around 30,000 clones, roughly two thirds being singletons. After expansion with viral peptide pools in the ViraFEST assay, antigen-specific CD4+ T cells were sequenced. CD4+ T cells were isolated after 10 days of culture. Antigen specificity for these receptors is unknown. Sample: CD4+ T cells from PBMCs cultured with HCoV-229E spike peptides, taken before COVID-19 vaccination. These TCRs come from a human donor who received a COVID-19 vaccine.

This clone was counted only a few times. The rearrangement joins TRBV7-3 to TRBJ2-1, with TRBD2 matching 12 bases. This CDR3 comprises 17 residues. V trimming: 5 bases; J trimming: 6 bases; junction bases outside the gene matches: 11. The germline V gene encodes CDR1 SGHTA and CDR2 FQGTGA. The DNA of the CDR3 is TGTGCCAGCAGCCCGTGGGCTAGCGGGGGGGCAGGCAATGAGCAGTTCTTC. Translating it yields CASSPWASGGAGNEQFF.

This clone occurred a few times. The rearrangement joins TRBV2 to TRBJ1-2; 7 nucleotides agree with TRBD1. The CDR3 is made up of 11 amino acids. The trim removed 6 bases at V and 8 bases at J, leaving 3 bases unmatched. The germline CDR1 and CDR2 sequences are SNHLY and FYNNEI. The chain's CDR3 is CASRDRDGYTF. CDR3 nucleotide sequence: TGTGCCAGCAGAGACAGGGACGGCTACACCTTC.

The chain carries TRBV29-1 and TRBJ2-4; TRBD1 is a possible D gene (6 bases). CDR3 length equals 14 residues. V was shortened by 5 bases and J by 0 bases, with 11 bases between the two germline ends. Germline V gene data show CDR1 as SQVTM and CDR2 as ANQGSEA. The CDR3 protein is CSVRGSLAKNIQYF. In DNA form, the CDR3 reads TGCAGCGTTAGGGGGTCCCTAGCCAAAAACATTCAGTACTTC.

The sample holds one count of this clone. This chain links TRBV28 with TRBJ2-7, with D perhaps matching TRBD2 (6 bases). V lost 6 bases and J 4 bases, leaving 25 bases between the germline ends. Per the germline V gene, CDR1 is MDHEN and CDR2 is SYDVKM. The CDR3 is 17 amino acids. The CDR3 reads CASSVTWDSPYPYEQYF. CDR3 bases: TGTGCCAGCAGCGTAACCTGGGACTCCCCTTATCCATACGAGCAGTACTTC.

V and J are TRBV18 and TRBJ2-7, with D tentatively TRBD2 (5 bases). Germline CDR1 KGHSH, CDR2 LQKENI. V shed 4 bases and J shed 2 bases, with 12 bases lying between them. The CDR3 has 14 residues. DNA for the CDR3: TGTGCCAGCTCACGGGCGGCGGGCACCTACGAGCAGTACTTC. It yields the protein CASSRAAGTYEQYF.

This chain uses TRBV6-5 with TRBJ1-2; possibly TRBD1 for D (6 bases). This CDR3 is 15 amino acids long. Per the germline V gene, CDR1 is MNHEY and CDR2 is SVGAGI. With 6 bases removed from V and 5 bases from J, the gap between germline ends came to 19 bases. The CDR3, as DNA: TGTGCCAGCAGCGACGAGGGGGGCGGTTGGTATGGCTACACCTTC. Translating gives CASSDEGGGWYGYTF.

V and J are TRBV5-1 and TRBJ2-6, with D tentatively TRBD1 (6 bases). Germline assignment: CDR1 SGHRS and CDR2 YFSETQ. Trimming took off 0 bases at V and 7 bases at J, with 14 bases between the two ends. The CDR3 is 16 amino acids. CDR3 protein: CASSLESGVGANVLTF. Written as DNA, the CDR3 is TGCGCCAGCAGCTTGGAGTCAGGGGTCGGTGCCAACGTCCTGACTTTC.

The chain couples TRBV7-9 to TRBJ1-1, with a weak D call TRBD1 (5 bases). Per the germline V gene, CDR1 is SEHNR and CDR2 is FQNEAQ (reference sequence). This CDR3 spans 15 amino acids. V dropped 3 bases and J dropped 1 base, with 12 bases sitting between them. CDR3 sequence reads: CASSFSTGGNTEAFF. The CDR3 DNA reads TGTGCCAGCAGCTTTTCGACGGGGGGGAACACTGAAGCTTTCTTT.

This clone is categorized as large (0.1 to 1%). The chain combines TRBV19 with TRBJ1-5; tentative D call: TRBD1 (6 bases). Per germline, CDR1 LNHDA and CDR2 SQIVND (reference sequence). Trimming left V 5 bases short and J 0 bases short, with 14 bases between. The length of the CDR3 is 16 residues. As DNA, the CDR3 is TGTGCCAGTAGTCCCCGTACAGGGAGTAGCAATCAGCCCCAGCATTTT. It yields the protein CASSPRTGSSNQPQHF.

This CDR3 reads CASSLGSWTSDRGEDSNQPQHF. The CDR3 bases are TGTGCCAGCAGTTTAGGTTCCTGGACTTCTGACAGGGGGGAGGATAGCAATCAGCCCCAGCATTTT. This chain joins TRBV28 and TRBJ1-5, with 9 bases lining up with TRBD1. CDR1 and CDR2 from the germline V gene are MDHEN and SYDVKM. The CDR3 has 22 residues. With V trimmed by 2 bases and J by 0 bases, 20 bases remained unmatched. Filled out from reference TRBV28 and TRBJ1-5, the complete variable domain reads DVKVTQSSRYLVKRTGEKVFLECVQDMDHENMFWYRQDPGLGLRLIYFSYDVKMKEKGDIPEGYSVSREKKERFSLILESASTNQTSMYLCASSLGSWTSDRGEDSNQPQHFGDGTRLSIL.

This clone was detected a few times. The V gene is TRBV18, the J gene TRBJ1-5; unclear D gene. This CDR3 region has 13 residues. Trimming took off 1 base at V and 7 bases at J, with 8 bases between the two ends. Germline values: CDR1 KGHSH, CDR2 LQKENI. The CDR3: CASSPLEAQPQHF. The CDR3 DNA sequence: TGTGCCAGCTCACCACTGGAAGCCCAGCCCCAGCATTTT. The full variable domain, with the rest looked up from reference TRBV18 and TRBJ1-5, is NAGVMQNPRHLVRRRGQEARLRCSPMKGHSHVYWYRQLPEEGLKFMVYLQKENIIDESGMPKERFSAEFPKEGPSILRIQQVVRGDSAAYFCASSPLEAQPQHFGDGTRLSIL.

The chain has TRBV5-1 and TRBJ2-2; D gene unclear. Looked up from germline, CDR1 is SGHRS and CDR2 is YFSETQ. V was clipped by 4 bases and J by 3 bases, with 13 bases between them. The CDR3 runs to 15 residues. The CDR3: CASSPSGVDTGELFF. The CDR3 coding sequence is TGCGCCAGCAGCCCGTCCGGCGTAGACACCGGGGAGCTGTTTTTT.

The chain links TRBV19 to TRBJ2-7; tentatively, D is TRBD1 (6 bases). The length of the CDR3 is 13 residues. V lost 3 bases and J lost 5, with 11 bases in between. CDR1 and CDR2 from the germline V gene are LNHDA and SQIVND (reference sequence). The CDR3 region is CASSISDRNEQYF. In nucleotides, the CDR3 is TGTGCCAGTAGTATCTCGGACAGAAACGAGCAGTACTTC.

This clone was counted between two and nine times. The rearrangement links TRBV25-1 to TRBJ2-2; D might be TRBD1 or TRBD2, each matching 6 bases. Germline V gene data show CDR1 as MGHDK and CDR2 as SYGVNS. The V gene lost 6 bases and the J gene lost 1 base, with 12 bases spanning the gap. There are 15 residues in the CDR3. This CDR3 is CASSPGGGNTGELFF. The CDR3 DNA reads TGTGCCAGCAGCCCCGGAGGGGGGAACACCGGGGAGCTGTTTTTT.

The rearrangement joins TRBV28 to TRBJ2-7; TRBD1 agrees at 9 bases. CDR3 size: 14 residues. J lost 4 bases, V lost 5 bases, and 6 bases had no gene match. Germline CDR1 reads MDHEN; CDR2 reads SYDVKM. The CDR3 nucleotides are TGTGCCAGCAGTACAGGGGGCCTAACTTACGAGCAGTACTTC. Translating it yields CASSTGGLTYEQYF. Combining the CDR3 with reference TRBV28 and TRBJ2-7 gives the whole variable domain DVKVTQSSRYLVKRTGEKVFLECVQDMDHENMFWYRQDPGLGLRLIYFSYDVKMKEKGDIPEGYSVSREKKERFSLILESASTNQTSMYLCASSTGGLTYEQYFGPGTRLTVT.

The rearrangement uses TRBV12-5 and TRBJ2-3, with D perhaps TRBD2 (6 bases). From germline, CDR1 is LGHNT and CDR2 FRNRAP. The CDR3 runs 19 residues. Trimming left V 2 bases short and J 1 base short, with 22 bases between. CDR3 residues: CASGLSSRGTRPGTDTQYF. CDR3 sequence (DNA): TGTGCTAGTGGTTTGTCGTCTCGGGGGACCCGTCCGGGCACAGATACGCAGTATTTT.

The chain combines TRBV18 with TRBJ2-3, with a tentative D call TRBD2 (6 bases). Trimming left V 0 bases short and J 2 bases short, with 9 bases between. In germline, CDR1 is KGHSH, CDR2 LQKENI. The CDR3 runs to 15 residues. CDR3 region: CASSPPTRNTDTQYF. In DNA form, the CDR3 reads TGTGCCAGCTCACCACCGACTAGAAACACAGATACGCAGTATTTT.

This chain connects TRBV6-1 to TRBJ2-5; no clear D gene. There are 13 residues in the CDR3. Germline assignment: CDR1 MNHNS and CDR2 SASEGT. Deletions cut 10 bases from V and 2 bases from J, with 14 bases between. The CDR3 DNA is TGTGCCACCCGTTCGGGTTCGCAAGAGACCCAGTACTTC. Its protein is CATRSGSQETQYF.

The V gene is TRBV28, the J gene TRBJ1-2, with a weak D call TRBD1 (5 bases). This CDR3 is built from 14 residues. V lost 6 bases and J lost 2, with 13 bases in between. In germline, CDR1 is MDHEN, CDR2 SYDVKM. CDR3 in DNA: TGTGCCAGCAGCCCAACCGGGACCAACTATGGCTACACCTTC. As protein: CASSPTGTNYGYTF.

The chain combines TRBV10-3 with TRBJ2-7; 7 nucleotides line up with TRBD2. The germline V gene has CDR1 ENHRY and CDR2 SYGVKD. The CDR3 sequence is 12 residues long. After removal of 6 bases from V and 10 bases from J, the junction contained 9 bases not matched to a gene. The DNA for the CDR3 is TGTGCCATCAGGCCTGCTAGCGGATTACAGTACTTC. This sequence encodes CAIRPASGLQYF.

This rearrangement joins TRBV16 to TRBJ2-7, with TRBD1 matching 9 bases. Germline V lookup: CDR1 KGHSY, CDR2 FQNENV. J gave up 4 bases and V 4 bases, and 5 bases lay outside the gene matches. This CDR3 comprises 14 residues. The DNA of the CDR3 is TGTGCCAGCAGCCCCGGGACAGGGCTTTACGAGCAGTACTTC. Translated, it gives CASSPGTGLYEQYF.

CDR3 in amino acids: CASSYPAGGDYEQYF. CDR3 bases: TGTGCCAGCAGTTACCCGGCAGGGGGGGACTACGAGCAGTACTTC. The rearrangement joins TRBV6-5 to TRBJ2-7; possibly TRBD1 or TRBD2 for D (7 bases each). Germline V CDR1 and CDR2: MNHEY, SVGAGI. With 2 bases removed from V and 3 bases from J, the gap between germline ends came to 14 bases. The CDR3 runs to 15 residues.

V usage is TRBV27 and J usage is TRBJ1-2; perhaps TRBD1 as D (5 bases). The CDR3 runs 12 residues. Trimming pared 2 bases from V and 8 bases from J, leaving 9 bases between. Looked up from germline, CDR1 is MNHEY and CDR2 is SMNVEV (reference sequence). CDR3 sequence reads: CASSLRGTGYTF. The DNA for the CDR3 is TGTGCCAGCAGTTTACGGGGGACCGGCTACACCTTC.

The chain links TRBV5-6 to TRBJ2-7; D unclear. The V end lost 3 bases, the J end lost 3 bases, and 22 bases lay between the germline ends. CDR1 and CDR2 from the germline V gene are SGHDT and YYEEEE. The CDR3 covers 17 residues. CDR3 DNA sequence: TGTGCCAGCAGCTCTCTAAGTCGTAGGAAACTCTACTACGAGCAGTACTTC. Translated, it gives CASSSLSRRKLYYEQYF.

This clone was counted between two and nine times. The chain combines TRBV11-2 with TRBJ2-3; D is uncertain. Between the trimmed V and J ends, which lost 5 bases and 5 bases, there was a span of 11 bases. In germline, CDR1 is SGHAT, CDR2 FQNNGV. The CDR3 extends over 13 amino acids. CDR3 coding DNA: TGTGCCAGCAGCAAACTACGTGTAGATACGCAGTATTTT. Translation gives CASSKLRVDTQYF. Filled out from reference TRBV11-2 and TRBJ2-3, the complete variable domain reads EAGVAQSPRYKIIEKRQSVAFWCNPISGHATLYWYQQILGQGPKLLIQFQNNGVVDDSQLPKDRFSAERLKGVDSTLKIQPAKLEDSAVYLCASSKLRVDTQYFGPGTRLTVL.